This TCR beta chain was sequenced during a study of CD8 T cells in ankylosing spondylitis. The CDR3 consists of 13 residues. Trimming pared 6 bases from V and 3 bases from J, leaving 11 bases between. Per germline, CDR1 SQVTM and CDR2 ANQGSEA. TCRdb fed the 5' RACE reads into MiXCR, producing one record per CDR3 protein. The sample contains some 37,000 distinct CDR3 sequences, approximately 17% of which appear only once. About this clonotype itself: Its target is not known.

Whole-study findings and limits: Reactive arthritis synovial fluid and blood previously showed some of these motif variants.

The sequenced material came from blood. The chain couples TRBV29-1 to TRBJ1-4; D is perhaps TRBD1 (6 bases). The TCR sequence derives from a male donor with ankylosing spondylitis or in good health (not recorded which). CDR3 DNA: TGCAGCGTGGTGGACAGCTCTAATGAAAAACTGTTTTTT. This codes for CSVVDSSNEKLFF.